The 9 T cell receptor beta chains listed next were all sequenced from one sample in a study of T-cell memory formation after mild COVID-19. Via MiXCR, TCRdb re-called the 5' RACE reads, giving one row per CDR3 protein. The sample yields roughly 340,000 distinct CDR3 sequences, approximately 15% seen once. The sequencing input was PBMCs or a T cell subset sorted from them (not recorded which). Receptors originate from a man younger than 35 who had mild COVID-19 (a few samples of this study predate the infection). Cell type and time point are not known.

The table lists this clonotype with a few counts. The chain couples TRBV3-1 to TRBJ2-1; D not certain. The V gene lost 4 bases and the J gene lost 8 bases, with 12 bases spanning the gap. Germline V CDR1 and CDR2: LGHDT, YNNKEL (reference sequence). The CDR3 has 13 amino acids. The CDR3 DNA follows: TGTGCCAGCAGCCTGTCCGGGTTGCATGAGCAGTTCTTC. Its protein product is CASSLSGLHEQFF.

This clonotype was detected only a few times. The chain joins TRBV6-5 to TRBJ2-1, with 7 positions matching TRBD1. The CDR3 is 16 amino acids. Germline assignment: CDR1 MNHEY and CDR2 SVGAGI. J gave up 1 base and V 1 base, and 4 bases lay outside the gene matches. The CDR3 is CASSYWGTASYNEQFF. The CDR3, as DNA: TGTGCCAGCAGTTACTGGGGGACAGCTTCCTACAATGAGCAGTTCTTC.

This rearrangement joins TRBV30 to TRBJ1-5; D call uncertain. The CDR3 consists of 13 residues. Germline CDR1 GTSNPN, CDR2 SVGIG (reference sequence). V was shortened by 3 bases and J by 7 bases, with 13 bases between the two germline ends. In DNA, the CDR3 is TGTGCCTGGAGCCCGGGTCTGCACCAGCCCCAGCATTTT. This gives the protein CAWSPGLHQPQHF.

The gene calls are TRBV5-1 and TRBJ1-1; 10 positions agree with TRBD1. CDR1 is SGHRS and CDR2 is YFSETQ in the germline V gene. With 4 bases clipped from V and 5 bases from J, the junction kept 8 bases outside the gene matches. The CDR3 is 15 residues long. In DNA form, the CDR3 reads TGCGCCAGCAGCCAGACCGACAGGGGGCGGACTGAAGCTTTCTTT. Amino acids: CASSQTDRGRTEAFF.

This clonotype occurred a few times. The V call is TRBV7-2, the J call TRBJ2-7, with no clear D. Trimming stripped 0 bases from V and 4 bases from J, with 10 bases between. Germline values: CDR1 SGHTA, CDR2 FQGNSA. This CDR3 region has 14 residues. The chain's CDR3 is CASSLARGGYEQYF. The CDR3 coding sequence is TGTGCCAGCAGCTTAGCGCGTGGCGGATACGAGCAGTACTTC.

In this sample, this clonotype turned up a few times. The chain links TRBV29-1 to TRBJ1-2, with D maybe TRBD1 (6 bases). V dropped 7 bases and J dropped 6 bases, with 15 bases sitting between them. Germline-derived CDR1 and CDR2 are SQVTM and ANQGSEA. The CDR3 totals 12 residues. The CDR3 region is CSAEGQGNGYTF. CDR3 DNA sequence: TGCAGCGCTGAGGGGCAGGGGAATGGCTACACCTTC.

This chain joins TRBV28 and TRBJ1-2; tentatively, D is TRBD1 (5 bases). V was pared by 3 bases and J by 0 bases, with 11 bases between. Germline CDR1 MDHEN, CDR2 SYDVKM. The CDR3 totals 15 residues. CDR3 protein: CASSLLGTSNYGYTF. The CDR3 DNA sequence: TGTGCCAGCAGTTTGTTAGGGACGTCTAACTATGGCTACACCTTC.

V and J are TRBV28 and TRBJ2-5; 13 positions agree with TRBD2. The CDR3 sequence is 15 residues long. The germline V gene has CDR1 MDHEN and CDR2 SYDVKM. The V segment lost 6 bases and the J segment 6 bases; nucleotides outside the gene matches: 7. CDR3 sequence: CASSLGLAGAQTQYF. CDR3 sequence (DNA): TGTGCCAGCAGCCTAGGACTAGCGGGGGCGCAGACCCAGTACTTC.

This clonotype came up many times. The chain couples TRBV9 to TRBJ2-3; 7 nucleotides match TRBD2. V lost 4 bases and J lost 4; bases outside the gene matches: 9. CDR1 and CDR2 from the germline V gene are SGDLS and YYNGEE. The CDR3 is 15 residues long. CDR3 DNA: TGTGCCAGCAGCCCGGGGGGTTCCCTCCCAGATACGCAGTATTTT. Its translation: CASSPGGSLPDTQYF.